This T cell receptor (beta chain) was captured in a study of cytomegalovirus exposure and HLA in healthy donors. General study points: Accurate prediction of HLA-A and HLA-B alleles (for most subjects) was reportedly achieved from TCR beta sequences. According to an earlier analysis, most TCR beta V segments yielded productive rearrangements about 90% or about 30% of the time. Associated with cytomegalovirus, according to the listing, were 150 to 200 TCR beta chains. Presence/absence comparisons presumed near-even sequencing depth among donors.

The PCR was carried out with 60 Vbeta primers and 13 Jbeta primers. Clones were read by immunoSEQ multiplex PCR, and TCRdb kept only the in-frame ones, dropping some. The sample includes about 130,000 clones, around 77% seen only once; the top ten take 4.8%. There are a few counts of this clone. Antigen unknown. The V gene end was trimmed by 6 bases and the J gene end by 2 bases; junction bases not matched to a gene: 4. Germline V gene data show CDR1 as SGHTA and CDR2 as FQGNSA. The CDR3 runs to 16 residues. The V gene is TRBV7-2, the J gene TRBJ2-6; 10 bases agree with TRBD1. This clonotype was sampled from a man aged 25-40 years in good health. Material: PBMCs. As DNA, the CDR3 is TGTGCCAGCAGGTTGACAGGGGGCGCTGGGGCCAACGTCCTGACTTTC. Its translation is CASRLTGGAGANVLTF.